The 2 T cell receptor beta chains listed next were all sequenced from one sample in a study of blood T cells in healthy people across ages. Using a J-beta primer mix together with a sample-barcoded 5' primer, a second PCR was run for about 6 to 12 cycles. TCRdb processed the 5' RACE reads anew with MiXCR; each CDR3 protein has one entry. The sample shows 730,000 or so distinct CDR3 sequences, 35% to 50% of them seen only once. Material: blood. These receptors came from a man at least 80 years old in good health.

This clonotype was observed a few times. The chain carries TRBV6-6 and TRBJ2-2, with D perhaps assigned TRBD1 or TRBD2 (5 bases each). The germline gives CDR1 MNHNY, CDR2 SVGAGI (reference sequence). The V end lost 8 bases, the J end lost 2 bases, and 15 bases lay between the germline ends. CDR3 length equals 15 residues. CDR3: CASFEYGDNTGELFF. In nucleotides, the CDR3 is TGTGCCAGCTTCGAGTACGGGGACAACACCGGGGAGCTGTTTTTT.

This clonotype has just a few counts. V gene TRBV6-6 combines with J gene TRBJ2-5; 8 bases match TRBD1. This CDR3 contains 14 residues. The V gene end was trimmed by 6 bases and the J gene end by 4 bases; junction bases not matched to a gene: 7. CDR1 is MNHNY, CDR2 SVGAGI, per germline (reference sequence). In DNA, the CDR3 is TGTGCCAGCAGATTCGGACAGGGTGGAGAGACCCAGTACTTC. The encoded protein is CASRFGQGGETQYF.